The 12 T cell receptor beta chains below come from one sample, sequenced in a study of T-cell reconstitution after alpha-beta-depleted transplantation in children. As it was prepared, the TCRbeta library received unique molecular identifiers. TCRdb passed the PCR reads through MiXCR, listing each CDR3 protein once. The top ten hold approximately 2.3% of the sample, which has some 300,000 distinct CDR3 sequences, about a tenth seen once. The material was PBMCs from the stem cell graft donor, obtained from the stem cell graft. These receptors were collected from a human donor who donated a stem cell graft to a child with acute lymphoblastic leukemia.

This clonotype has at least ten counts. The chain is built from TRBV20-1 and TRBJ2-7; D not certain. CDR1 is DFQATT and CDR2 is SNEGSKA in the germline V gene (reference sequence). This CDR3 is 13 amino acids long. Trimming removed 0 bases from V and 3 bases from J, with 9 bases in between. CDR3: CSARESLIYEQYF. CDR3 in DNA: TGCAGTGCTAGAGAAAGCCTTATCTACGAGCAGTACTTC.

This clonotype was counted only a few times. The chain joins TRBV27 to TRBJ2-7, with D maybe TRBD2 (5 bases). Germline V CDR1 and CDR2: MNHEY, SMNVEV (reference sequence). V gave up 7 bases and J gave up 9 bases, with 25 bases separating them. The CDR3 spans 15 residues. CDR3 DNA sequence: TGTGCCAGCACCCACGCAGGCGCTGGTTCGGGGTTGCAGTACTTC. Translating it yields CASTHAGAGSGLQYF.

There are a few counts of this clonotype. V gene TRBV20-1 combines with J gene TRBJ2-2; 7 bases line up with TRBD1. V lost 3 bases, J lost 6 bases, and 16 bases stayed unmatched. The CDR3 extends over 17 amino acids. Germline lookup yields CDR1 DFQATT and CDR2 SNEGSKA (reference sequence). In DNA, the CDR3 is TGCAGTGCTAGGGCCTACAGGGGCCCCGGCAGCGCCGGGGAGCTGTTTTTT. Translation: CSARAYRGPGSAGELFF.

This clonotype has a count of ten or more. DNA for the CDR3: TGTGCCAGCAGCCAAGAATTACTAGCTAATGAGCAGTTCTTC. Amino acid sequence: CASSQELLANEQFF. The chain combines TRBV4-2 with TRBJ2-1, with D possibly TRBD2 on 6 matching bases. V was pared by 0 bases and J by 7 bases, with 10 bases between. CDR1 is LGHNA, CDR2 YNFKEQ, per germline. The CDR3 spans 14 residues.

This clonotype came up a few times. The V and J genes are TRBV28 and TRBJ2-2, with D uncertain. Germline lookup yields CDR1 MDHEN and CDR2 SYDVKM. With 6 bases removed from V and 8 bases from J, the gap between germline ends came to 10 bases. This CDR3 is 12 amino acids long. The CDR3 loop reads CASRTGPGELFF. The DNA for the CDR3 is TGTGCCAGCAGAACCGGACCTGGGGAGCTGTTTTTT.

This chain links TRBV9 with TRBJ2-1; D perhaps matches TRBD2 (6 bases). Trimming shortened V by 0 bases and J by 6 bases, and 19 bases separated the two germline ends. CDR3 size: 17 residues. CDR1 and CDR2 (germline): SGDLS, YYNGEE. Here the CDR3 reads CASSVGGGGGTINEQFF. The CDR3 coding sequence is TGTGCCAGCAGCGTAGGAGGAGGAGGCGGGACGATCAATGAGCAGTTCTTC.

This clonotype was recorded at least ten times. The chain joins TRBV7-9 to TRBJ2-5; D is tentatively TRBD1 or TRBD2 (6 bases each). Trimming stripped 5 bases from V and 4 bases from J, with 17 bases between. This CDR3 has 15 amino acids. Germline V gene sequence: CDR1 SEHNR, CDR2 FQNEAQ (reference sequence). CDR3 coding DNA: TGTGCCAGCAGCCCTGGACAGCCCGGGAGAGAGACCCAGTACTTC. This gives the protein CASSPGQPGRETQYF.

This clonotype was observed at least ten times. The chain has TRBV25-1 and TRBJ2-3; D gene ambiguous. Between the trimmed V and J ends, which lost 6 bases and 1 base, there was a span of 5 bases. The CDR3 runs 12 residues. Germline CDR1 MGHDK, CDR2 SYGVNS. DNA for the CDR3: TGTGCCAGCAGCTGGGGCACAGATACGCAGTATTTT. Translating gives CASSWGTDTQYF.

The chain uses TRBV12-3 or TRBV12-4 and TRBJ2-2; 14 bases align to TRBD2. CDR3 length equals 18 residues. J gave up 6 bases and V 7 bases, and 13 bases lay outside the gene matches. CDR3: CASNRLAGGEKWAGELFF. CDR3 sequence (DNA): TGTGCCAGCAACCGACTAGCGGGAGGGGAAAAGTGGGCCGGGGAGCTGTTTTTT.

The rearrangement uses TRBV7-2 and TRBJ2-7; 7 positions match TRBD2. The germline V gene has CDR1 SGHTA and CDR2 FQGNSA. With V trimmed by 5 bases and J by 2 bases, 6 bases remained unmatched. The CDR3 covers 14 residues. In DNA form, the CDR3 reads TGTGCCAGCAGCCTCCAGCGGGGCCCCTACGAGCAGTACTTC. This encodes CASSLQRGPYEQYF. The full variable domain, rest sourced from reference TRBV7-2 and TRBJ2-7, is GAGVSQSPSNKVTEKGKDVELRCDPISGHTALYWYRQSLGQGLEFLIYFQGNSAPDKSGLPSDRFSAERTGGSVSTLTIQRTQQEDSAVYLCASSLQRGPYEQYFGPGTRLTVT.

This sequence joins TRBV7-9 and TRBJ1-5; TRBD1 matches 7 bases. The CDR3 has 15 residues. CDR1 is SEHNR, CDR2 FQNEAQ, per germline (reference sequence). V was pared by 4 bases and J by 5 bases, with 8 bases of the junction left unmatched. The CDR3 is CASSSDRDEYQPQHF. CDR3 DNA sequence: TGTGCCAGCAGCTCCGACAGGGATGAGTATCAGCCCCAGCATTTT. The full variable domain, rest sourced from reference TRBV7-9 and TRBJ1-5, is DTGVSQNPRHKITKRGQNVTFRCDPISEHNRLYWYRQTLGQGPEFLTYFQNEAQLEKSRLLSDRFSAERPKGSFSTLEIQRTEQGDSAMYLCASSSDRDEYQPQHFGDGTRLSIL.

The V call is TRBV12-3 or TRBV12-4, the J call TRBJ2-3; no clear D gene. Trimming left V 6 bases short and J 0 bases short, with 13 bases between. The CDR3 is 15 amino acids. CDR3 protein: CASSTSFSSTDTQYF. In DNA form, the CDR3 reads TGTGCCAGCAGCACCAGTTTCTCTAGCACAGATACGCAGTATTTT.